The 3 T cell receptor beta chains listed next were all sequenced from one sample in a study of cytomegalovirus exposure and HLA in healthy donors (dated by TCRdb to the late 2010s). Preparation of the library involved the immunoSEQ multiplex PCR assay. For the multiplex PCR, a mixture combining 60 forward primers for TCR Vbeta segments and 13 reverse primers for TCR Jbeta segments was used. TCRdb's version of the immuneACCESS table is confined to in-frame rearrangements and falls short of the full clone set. An unresolved V gene accounts for under half of the shortfall where checked; the remainder is of unknown origin. The table for this sample lists some 190,000 clones; more than 60% of them were counted only once. Roughly 1.4% of the sample rests with the top ten. The material sequenced was PBMCs. Receptor source: a man younger than 35 in good health and CMV-seronegative.

This sequence joins TRBV6-6 and TRBJ2-3, with D possibly TRBD2 on 5 matching bases. The germline V and J ends were trimmed by 10 bases and 6 bases, with 11 bases remaining between them. CDR1 and CDR2 (germline): MNHNY, SVGAGI (reference sequence). The CDR3 extends over 11 amino acids. As DNA, the CDR3 is TGTGCCACCTACAAGCGGGATACGCAGTATTTT. Translation gives CATYKRDTQYF.

CDR3 loop: CASSVLAEETQYF. CDR3 sequence (DNA): TGTGCCAGCTCAGTTCTAGCGGAAGAGACCCAGTACTTC. The V gene is TRBV18, the J gene TRBJ2-5, with TRBD2 matching 7 bases. This CDR3 comprises 13 residues. Trimming cost V 5 bases and J 3 bases; bases outside gene matches: 3. The V gene's germline CDR1 is KGHSH and CDR2 LQKENI. Using reference TRBV18 and TRBJ2-5 for the parts outside the CDR3, the full variable domain is NAGVMQNPRHLVRRRGQEARLRCSPMKGHSHVYWYRQLPEEGLKFMVYLQKENIIDESGMPKERFSAEFPKEGPSILRIQQVVRGDSAAYFCASSVLAEETQYFGPGTRLLVL.

The table lists this clone with a few counts. This chain joins TRBV2 and TRBJ1-6; D is unclear. The V end was cut by 8 bases, the J end by 5 bases, with 10 bases between. The germline gives CDR1 SNHLY, CDR2 FYNNEI. There are 13 residues in the CDR3. The CDR3 bases are TGTGCCAGCGGCGACGGAGATAATTCACCCCTCCACTTT. Its translation is CASGDGDNSPLHF.